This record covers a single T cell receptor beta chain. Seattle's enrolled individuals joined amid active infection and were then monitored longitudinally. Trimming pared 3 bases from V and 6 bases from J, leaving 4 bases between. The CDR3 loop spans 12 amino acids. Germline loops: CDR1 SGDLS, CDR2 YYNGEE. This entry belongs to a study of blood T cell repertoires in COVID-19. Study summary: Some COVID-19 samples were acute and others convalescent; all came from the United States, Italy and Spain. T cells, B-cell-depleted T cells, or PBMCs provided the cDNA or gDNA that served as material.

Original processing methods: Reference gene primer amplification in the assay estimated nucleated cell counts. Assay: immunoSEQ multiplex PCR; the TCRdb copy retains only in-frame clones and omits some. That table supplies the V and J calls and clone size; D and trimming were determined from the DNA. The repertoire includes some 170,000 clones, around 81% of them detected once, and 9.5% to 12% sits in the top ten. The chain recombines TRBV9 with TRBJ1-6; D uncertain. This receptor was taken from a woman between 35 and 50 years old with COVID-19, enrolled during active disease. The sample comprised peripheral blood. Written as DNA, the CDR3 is TGTGCCAGCAGCGCTACTAATTCACCCCTCCACTTT. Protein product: CASSATNSPLHF.